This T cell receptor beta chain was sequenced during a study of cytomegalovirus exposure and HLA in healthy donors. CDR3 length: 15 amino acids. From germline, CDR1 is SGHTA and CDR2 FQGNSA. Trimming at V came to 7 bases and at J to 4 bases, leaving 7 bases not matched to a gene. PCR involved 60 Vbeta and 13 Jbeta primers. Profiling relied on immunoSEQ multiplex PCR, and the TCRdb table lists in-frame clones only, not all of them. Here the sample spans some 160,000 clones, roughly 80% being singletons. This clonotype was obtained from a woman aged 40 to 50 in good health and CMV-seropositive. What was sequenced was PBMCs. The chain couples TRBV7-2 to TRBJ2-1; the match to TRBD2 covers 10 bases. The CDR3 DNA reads TGTGCCAGCATCCCTTGGACTAGCGGATACAATGAGCAGTTCTTC. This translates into CASIPWTSGYNEQFF.